The 18 T cell receptor beta chains reported below all come from one sample, sequenced in a study of regulatory T cells in long-lasting Graves disease. Library construction for TCR beta used iRepertoire HTBI primers and Arm-PCR of CDR3 regions. TCRdb passed the multiplex PCR reads through MiXCR, listing each CDR3 protein once. The sample has 350,000 to 500,000 distinct CDR3 sequences; roughly 17% are singletons. The time point here: newly diagnosed GD, antithyroid drugs for less than 3 months. Preparation of the TCR library used RNA extracted from PBMCs. These data were likewise used in another study, on T cells in Graves' hyperthyroidism and ophthalmopathy.

The specimen comprised peripheral blood mononuclear cells (PBMCs), sampled at new diagnosis, from a patient treated with antithyroid drugs. The receptors shown here come from a woman aged 25 to 39 with Graves disease.

This clonotype was seen repeatedly, ten times or more. This chain uses TRBV27 with TRBJ1-1; the D is unclear. This CDR3 has 11 residues. CDR1 is MNHEY and CDR2 is SMNVEV in the germline V gene (reference sequence). V lost 5 bases and J lost 7, with 8 bases in between. CDR3 bases: TGTGCCAGCAGTCGGGGATATGAAGCTTTCTTT. Amino acids: CASSRGYEAFF.

This clonotype was seen repeatedly, ten times or more. The rearrangement uses TRBV6-1 and TRBJ2-1; 9 bases agree with TRBD2. There are 13 residues in the CDR3. Germline V CDR1 and CDR2: MNHNS, SASEGT. J lost 4 bases, V lost 8 bases, and 3 bases had no gene match. The CDR3, as DNA: TGTGCCAGCTTGCGGGAGGGATACAATGAGCAGTTCTTC. Amino acids: CASLREGYNEQFF.

This clonotype was seen once. Given a much more abundant clone one base away, this may be a read error. V usage is TRBV24-1 and J usage is TRBJ2-1, with D perhaps matching TRBD2 (6 bases). The DNA end lines up better with TRBJ2-5; the J call may be wrong. Germline assignment: CDR1 KGHDR and CDR2 SFDVKD. The CDR3 is 14 residues long. The CDR3 is CATGDWGDQETQYF. The CDR3 coding sequence is TGTGCCACCGGTGATTGGGGGGATCAAGAGACCCAGTACTTC.

This clonotype was recorded at least ten times. The CDR3 sequence is CAGGTETQPQHF. The CDR3 DNA reads TGTGCCGGGGGGACAGAGACCCAGCCCCAGCATTTT. The V call is TRBV28, the J call TRBJ1-5; 7 bases are shared with TRBD1. Germline V lookup: CDR1 MDHEN, CDR2 SYDVKM. V was pared by 11 bases and J by 7 bases, with 8 bases of the junction left unmatched. The CDR3 loop spans 12 amino acids.

The table lists this clonotype with many counts. Mismatch with germline at one junction end may stem from a read error. The chain couples TRBV20-1 to TRBJ1-1; no firm D call. The CDR3 is made up of 9 amino acids. CDR1 is DFQATT, CDR2 SNEGSKA, per germline (reference sequence). The CDR3 sequence is CSARSLEGF. CDR3 nucleotides: TGCAGTGCTAGATCCCTGGAGGGATTT.

This clonotype was counted ten times or more. The V and J genes are TRBV5-8 and TRBJ2-1; tentatively, D is TRBD2 (6 bases). The CDR3 consists of 13 residues. CDR1 is SGHTS, CDR2 YDEGEE, per germline. Between the trimmed V and J ends, which lost 4 bases and 3 bases, there was a span of 8 bases. This chain's CDR3 is CASSGGDYNEQFF. The CDR3 DNA follows: TGTGCCAGCAGCGGAGGGGACTACAATGAGCAGTTCTTC.

This clonotype was seen many times. This chain connects TRBV9 to TRBJ1-1, with unresolved D. V gave up 0 bases and J gave up 1 base, with 4 bases separating them. CDR3 length equals 13 residues. Germline-derived CDR1 and CDR2 are SGDLS and YYNGEE. The CDR3 is CASSVAGNTEAFF. Written as DNA, the CDR3 is TGTGCCAGCAGCGTAGCGGGGAACACTGAAGCTTTCTTT. The whole variable domain, filled in from reference TRBV9 and TRBJ1-1, reads DSGVTQTPKHLITATGQRVTLRCSPRSGDLSVYWYQQSLDQGLQFLIQYYNGEERAKGNILERFSAQQFPDLHSELNLSSLELGDSALYFCASSVAGNTEAFFGQGTRLTVV.

This chain connects TRBV7-2 to TRBJ2-7; 8 bases are shared with TRBD1. From germline, CDR1 is SGHTA and CDR2 FQGNSA. V shed 2 bases and J 5 bases; nucleotides not matched to a gene: 8. CDR3 length: 15 amino acids. CDR3 bases: TGTGCCAGCAGCTTACTAGGACAGGGTTTCAACGAGCAGTACTTC. This codes for CASSLLGQGFNEQYF.

This chain links TRBV6-1 with TRBJ2-4; 7 bases line up with TRBD1. With V trimmed by 6 bases and J by 0 bases, 5 bases remained unmatched. The CDR3 is 15 residues long. Germline V gives CDR1 MNHNS, CDR2 SASEGT. The CDR3 DNA reads TGTGCCAGCAGGAGGGGGCTGGTAGCCAAAAACATTCAGTACTTC. This sequence encodes CASRRGLVAKNIQYF.

On this clonotype itself: This sequence is one base from a far larger clone and is likely a read error. The gene calls are TRBV7-2 and TRBJ2-7; 7 bases are a match to TRBD1. Germline CDR1 reads SGHTA; CDR2 reads FQGNSA. This CDR3 spans 16 amino acids. CDR3 amino acids: CASSPRGTERSYEPYF. Written as DNA, the CDR3 is TGTGCCAGCAGCCCTAGAGGGACAGAACGATCCTACGAGCCGTACTTC. Based on the CDR3 plus reference TRBV7-2 and TRBJ2-7, the full variable domain is GAGVSQSPSNKVTEKGKDVELRCDPISGHTALYWYRQSLGQGLEFLIYFQGNSAPDKSGLPSDRFSAERTGGSVSTLTIQRTQQEDSAVYLCASSPRGTERSYEPYFGPGTRLTVT.

This clonotype was seen a few times. The chain combines TRBV7-9 with TRBJ2-7; D is uncertain. This CDR3 contains 13 residues. Deletions cut 2 bases from V and 3 bases from J, with 8 bases between. Germline CDR1 reads SEHNR; CDR2 reads FQNEAQ (reference sequence). This CDR3 reads CASSLSESYEQYF. The CDR3 bases are TGTGCCAGCAGCTTATCTGAAAGCTACGAGCAGTACTTC.

The sample holds many counts of this clonotype. The gene calls are TRBV28 and TRBJ1-5; 8 bases are shared with TRBD1. Germline V gives CDR1 MDHEN, CDR2 SYDVKM. The CDR3 is 14 amino acids. V trimming: 6 bases; J trimming: 6 bases; junction bases outside the gene matches: 7. This chain's CDR3 is CASRSGGASQPQHF. In DNA form, the CDR3 reads TGTGCCAGCAGATCAGGGGGCGCTTCTCAGCCCCAGCATTTT.

This clonotype was seen at least ten times. The chain joins TRBV28 to TRBJ2-5; TRBD2 aligns across 8 bases. Germline trimming cut 6 bases from V and 1 base from J; bases unmatched to any gene: 7. The germline V gene encodes CDR1 MDHEN and CDR2 SYDVKM. The CDR3 is 15 residues long. The CDR3 nucleotides are TGTGCCAGCAGGCGATCTAGCGGGCCCCAAGAGACCCAGTACTTC. It specifies CASRRSSGPQETQYF.

This clonotype appeared many times. This chain joins TRBV10-3 and TRBJ1-1, with 7 bases aligning to TRBD1. The CDR3 has 12 amino acids. Trimming took 9 bases from V and 5 from J; bases not matched to a gene: 6. Germline V gives CDR1 ENHRY, CDR2 SYGVKD. The CDR3: CAMGAGGTEAFF. CDR3 coding DNA: TGTGCCATGGGGGCAGGGGGGACTGAAGCTTTCTTT.

This clonotype was observed many times. V usage is TRBV28 and J usage is TRBJ2-1; tentative D call: TRBD2 (6 bases). The ends were cut back, 3 bases at V and 8 bases at J, with 17 bases in the middle. This CDR3 spans 15 amino acids. The V gene's germline CDR1 is MDHEN and CDR2 SYDVKM. The CDR3 is CASSLEGANGDEQFF. The CDR3 nucleotides read TGTGCCAGCAGTTTGGAGGGAGCGAACGGCGATGAGCAGTTCTTC.

This clonotype was seen only a few times. The rearrangement links TRBV18 to TRBJ2-7, with no clear D. The CDR3 length is 15 residues. Looked up from germline, CDR1 is KGHSH and CDR2 is LQKENI. Trimming removed 0 bases from V and 4 bases from J, with 13 bases in between. The CDR3 DNA follows: TGTGCCAGCTCACCACCCTCGACCGCGAGGTACGAGCAGTACTTC. Translating gives CASSPPSTARYEQYF. Based on the CDR3 plus reference TRBV18 and TRBJ2-7, the full variable domain is NAGVMQNPRHLVRRRGQEARLRCSPMKGHSHVYWYRQLPEEGLKFMVYLQKENIIDESGMPKERFSAEFPKEGPSILRIQQVVRGDSAAYFCASSPPSTARYEQYFGPGTRLTVT.

This clonotype has at least ten counts. V usage is TRBV4-3 and J usage is TRBJ2-3, with 9 bases that match TRBD1. The V segment lost 3 bases and the J segment 4 bases; nucleotides outside the gene matches: 5. CDR3 length equals 15 residues. CDR1 is LGHNA, CDR2 YSLEER, per germline. The CDR3 region is CASSHRDRVADTQYF. The CDR3 region has the DNA TGCGCCAGCAGCCACCGGGACAGGGTTGCAGATACGCAGTATTTT.

In regard to this clonotype: A read error is the likely source, as a far larger clone sits one nucleotide away. The chain is built from TRBV6-1 and TRBJ1-1; D not resolved. Germline V CDR1 and CDR2: MNHNS, SASEGT. The CDR3 covers 15 residues. Trimming took off 6 bases at V and 3 bases at J, with 17 bases between the two ends. CDR3 residues: CASRPDPGRHTEAFF. The DNA for the CDR3 is TGTGCCAGCAGACCCGATCCCGGCCGACACACTGAAGCTTTCTTT.